A selection of T cell receptor beta chains follows, all from one sample in a study of prognosis after radiotherapy for stage I lung cancer. TCRdb re-analysed the multiplex PCR reads in MiXCR, keeping a single row per CDR3 protein. The repertoire holds approximately 35,000 distinct CDR3 sequences, with about 32% as singletons. Specimen: PBMCs, collected before or after stereotactic body radiation therapy (not recorded which). The receptors come from a donor of 50 years or more with non-small cell lung cancer. CDR3s include the opening cysteine and the closing phenylalanine or tryptophan. The order of the fields is J gene, D gene, V gene, clone size, CDR3 protein, CDR3 DNA. A D gene is named only where the DNA matches it firmly. The size entry is marked missing in some rows and otherwise reads once, few, many or a size class.

j_gene: TRBJ2-7; d_gene: TRBD2; v_gene: TRBV11-3; abundance: few; CDR3aa: CASSLGSRTSGRDEQYF; CDR3nt: TGTGCCAGCAGCTTGGGGTCCCGGACTAGCGGGAGAGACGAGCAGTACTTC
j_gene: TRBJ2-7; d_gene: -; v_gene: TRBV6-1; abundance: -; CDR3aa: CASSGQFSYEQYF; CDR3nt: TGTGCCAGCAGTGGACAGTTCTCCTACGAGCAGTACTTC
j_gene: TRBJ2-7; d_gene: -; v_gene: TRBV6-1; abundance: many; CDR3aa: CASSEGPGEATEQYF; CDR3nt: TGTGCCAGCAGTGAAGGGCCTGGGGAGGCGACCGAGCAGTACTTC
j_gene: TRBJ1-5; d_gene: -; v_gene: TRBV19; abundance: many; CDR3aa: CASSIGRRSNSNQPQHF; CDR3nt: TGTGCCAGTAGTATAGGCAGGCGCTCCAATAGCAATCAGCCCCAGCATTTT
j_gene: TRBJ2-3; d_gene: -; v_gene: TRBV5-1; abundance: -; CDR3aa: CASTDRGSTDTQYF; CDR3nt: TGCGCCAGCACTGACCGGGGTAGCACAGATACGCAGTATTTT
j_gene: TRBJ1-2; d_gene: -; v_gene: TRBV6-2/TRBV6-3; abundance: -; CDR3aa: CASIYRQVRGDYGYTF; CDR3nt: TGTGCCAGCATTTATCGGCAGGTCCGAGGGGACTATGGCTACACCTTC
j_gene: TRBJ1-4; d_gene: -; v_gene: TRBV3-1; abundance: many; CDR3aa: CASSSGDSNEKLFF; CDR3nt: TGTGCCAGCAGTAGCGGGGACTCTAATGAAAAACTGTTTTTT
j_gene: TRBJ2-2; d_gene: -; v_gene: TRBV12-3/TRBV12-4; abundance: few; CDR3aa: CASSFGQGSTGELFF; CDR3nt: TGTGCCAGCAGTTTCGGGCAGGGGAGCACCGGGGAGCTGTTTTTT
j_gene: TRBJ2-7; d_gene: -; v_gene: TRBV6-4; abundance: medium-sized; CDR3aa: CASTLRGSPREQYF; CDR3nt: TGTGCCAGCACCCTTCGGGGTAGTCCCAGGGAGCAGTACTTC
j_gene: TRBJ2-2; d_gene: -; v_gene: TRBV11-2; abundance: many; CDR3aa: CASSLEGRAINTGELFF; CDR3nt: TGTGCCAGCAGCTTAGAGGGGCGGGCCATTAACACCGGGGAGCTGTTTTTT
j_gene: TRBJ2-3; d_gene: TRBD2; v_gene: TRBV20-1; abundance: -; CDR3aa: CSGGTTDTQYF; CDR3nt: TGCAGCGGGGGGACTACAGATACGCAGTATTTT
j_gene: TRBJ1-2; d_gene: -; v_gene: TRBV7-2; abundance: many; CDR3aa: CASSKYTYGYTF; CDR3nt: TGTGCCAGCAGTAAATACACCTATGGCTACACCTTC
j_gene: TRBJ2-7; d_gene: -; v_gene: TRBV5-1; abundance: many; CDR3aa: CASSRPPGYEQYF; CDR3nt: TGCGCCAGCAGCAGACCCCCCGGCTACGAGCAGTACTTC
j_gene: TRBJ2-1; d_gene: -; v_gene: TRBV7-2; abundance: -; CDR3aa: CASSLGSSYNEQFF; CDR3nt: TGTGCCAGCAGCTTAGGTTCCTCCTACAATGAGCAGTTCTTC
j_gene: TRBJ1-1; d_gene: -; v_gene: TRBV29-1; abundance: many; CDR3aa: CSVDTGATEAFF; CDR3nt: TGCAGCGTTGACACGGGGGCCACTGAAGCTTTCTTT
j_gene: TRBJ2-7; d_gene: TRBD1; v_gene: TRBV28; abundance: many; CDR3aa: CASRGTGGLLREQYF; CDR3nt: TGTGCCAGCAGAGGGACAGGGGGCCTCCTACGCGAGCAGTACTTC